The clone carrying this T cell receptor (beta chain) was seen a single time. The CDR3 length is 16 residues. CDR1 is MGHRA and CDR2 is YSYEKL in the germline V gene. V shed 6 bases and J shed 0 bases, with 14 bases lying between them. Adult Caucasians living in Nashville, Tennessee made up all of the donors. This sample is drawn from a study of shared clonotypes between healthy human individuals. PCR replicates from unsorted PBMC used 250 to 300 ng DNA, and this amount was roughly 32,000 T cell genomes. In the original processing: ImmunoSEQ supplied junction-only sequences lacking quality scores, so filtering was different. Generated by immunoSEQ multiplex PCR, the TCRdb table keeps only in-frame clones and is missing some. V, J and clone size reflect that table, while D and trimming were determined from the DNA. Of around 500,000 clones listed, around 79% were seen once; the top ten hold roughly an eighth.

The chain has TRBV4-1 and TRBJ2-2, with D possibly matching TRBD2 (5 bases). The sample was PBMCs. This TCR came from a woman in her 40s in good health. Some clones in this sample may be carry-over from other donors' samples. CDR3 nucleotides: TGCGCCAGCAGACGGGATGATCGGACGAACACCGGGGAGCTGTTTTTT. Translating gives CASRRDDRTNTGELFF.